This TCR beta chain was identified in a study of T-cell memory formation after mild COVID-19. Overall study context: The two donors had largely donor-specific TCR clusters.

V was cut by 2 bases and J by 2 bases, with 10 bases left in between. CDR3 size: 14 residues. Germline loops: CDR1 SGHRS, CDR2 YFSETQ. This clonotype was seen at least ten times. TCRdb recomputed calls from the 5' RACE reads with MiXCR, one row per CDR3 protein. This repertoire shows more than 250,000 distinct CDR3 sequences, over 15% found once; its top ten account for roughly 21%. The origin of this receptor is a man between 18 and 29 years old who had mild COVID-19 (a few samples of this study predate the infection). Cell type and time point are not known. The sample consisted of PBMCs or a T cell subset sorted from them (not recorded which). The J gene is TRBJ1-1, the V gene TRBV5-1; possible D gene TRBD1, 6 bases. The CDR3 sequence: CASSFGGPNTEAFF. The CDR3 nucleotides read TGCGCCAGCAGCTTCGGGGGGCCTAACACTGAAGCTTTCTTT.